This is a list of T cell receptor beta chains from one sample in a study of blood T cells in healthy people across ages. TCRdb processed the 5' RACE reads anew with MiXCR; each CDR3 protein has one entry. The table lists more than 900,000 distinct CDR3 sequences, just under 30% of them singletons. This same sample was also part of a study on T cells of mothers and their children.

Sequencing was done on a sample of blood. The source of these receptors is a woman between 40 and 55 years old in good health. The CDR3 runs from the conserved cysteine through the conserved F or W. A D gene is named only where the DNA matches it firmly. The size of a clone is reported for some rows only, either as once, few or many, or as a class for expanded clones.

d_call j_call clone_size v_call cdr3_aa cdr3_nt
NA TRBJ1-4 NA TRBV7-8 CASSTTDSRRNEKLFF TGTGCCAGCAGCACTACCGACTCGCGAAGAAATGAAAAACTGTTTTTT
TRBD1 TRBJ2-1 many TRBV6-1 CASSEGQINNEQFF TGTGCCAGCAGTGAGGGACAGATAAACAATGAGCAGTTCTTC
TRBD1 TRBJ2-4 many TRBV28 CASSLEGQGYIQYF TGTGCCAGCAGTTTAGAGGGACAGGGGTACATTCAGTACTTC
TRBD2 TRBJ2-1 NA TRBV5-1 CASSLPSFFAGGRNEQFF TGCGCCAGCAGCTTGCCCTCCTTCTTTGCGGGGGGTAGGAATGAGCAGTTCTTC
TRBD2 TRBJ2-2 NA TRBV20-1 CSLAGVNTGELFF TGCAGTCTAGCGGGGGTGAACACCGGGGAGCTGTTTTTT
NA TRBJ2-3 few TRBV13 CASSLTGSGRDTDTQYF TGTGCCAGCAGCTTAACGGGGTCGGGTCGGGACACAGATACGCAGTATTTT
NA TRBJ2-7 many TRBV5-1 CASSFGGSSYEQYF TGTGCCAGCAGTTTTGGGGGGAGCTCCTACGAGCAGTACTTC
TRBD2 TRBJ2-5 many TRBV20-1 CSAPTSGQETQYF TGCAGTGCTCCGACTAGCGGCCAAGAGACCCAGTACTTC
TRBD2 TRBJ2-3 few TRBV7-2 CASSLGLAGGPVTDTQYF TGTGCCAGCAGCTTAGGCCTAGCGGGGGGGCCGGTGACAGATACGCAGTATTTT
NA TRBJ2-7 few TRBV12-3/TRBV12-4 CASSLKGPSYEQYF TGTGCCAGCAGTTTAAAGGGACCGAGCTACGAGCAGTACTTC
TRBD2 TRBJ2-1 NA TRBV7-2 CASSSIGGLAEQFF TGTGCCAGCAGTTCTATCGGAGGACTAGCGGAGCAGTTCTTC
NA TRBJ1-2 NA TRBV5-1 CASSFPTENYGYTF TGCGCCAGCAGCTTCCCGACAGAAAACTATGGCTACACCTTC
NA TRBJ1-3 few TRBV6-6 CASSYAGGRDTIYF TGTGCCAGCAGTTACGCCGGTGGGAGGGACACCATATATTTT
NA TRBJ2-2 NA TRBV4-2 CASSQEHTNTGELFF TGTGCCAGCAGCCAAGAGCACACTAACACCGGGGAGCTGTTTTTT
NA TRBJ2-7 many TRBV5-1 CASRVDSSSSYEQYF TGCGCCAGCAGGGTTGACAGCTCGAGCTCCTACGAGCAGTACTTC
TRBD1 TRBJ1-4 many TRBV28 CASSVPGQGGEKLFF TGTGCCAGCAGTGTTCCGGGACAGGGTGGTGAAAAACTGTTTTTT